The 16 T cell receptor beta chains in this list originate from one sample, sequenced in a study of blood T cell repertoires in COVID-19. TCRdb's table, derived via immunoSEQ multiplex PCR, lists solely in-frame clones and lacks some. In the table there are around 46,000 clones, over 80% of which are singletons. Sequences were obtained from peripheral blood. Receptors originate from a human donor in a cohort sampled during active COVID-19.

The chain recombines TRBV5-4 with TRBJ2-3; 7 nucleotides align to TRBD1. The V gene's germline CDR1 is SGHNT and CDR2 YYREEE (reference sequence). Trimming cost V 6 bases and J 2 bases; bases outside gene matches: 6. The CDR3 has 14 residues. The CDR3 region is CASTWTGSTDTQYF. The CDR3 nucleotides are TGTGCCAGCACCTGGACAGGTTCCACAGATACGCAGTATTTT.

The rearrangement uses TRBV3-1 (or the pseudogene TRBV3-2) and TRBJ1-1; tentatively, D is TRBD1 (5 bases). Germline CDR1 is LGHDT and CDR2 is YNNKEL (reference sequence). V lost 4 bases, J lost 4 bases, and 13 bases lay in between. This CDR3 is 14 amino acids long. The CDR3 region is CASSPPLGPTEAFF. CDR3 bases: TGTGCCAGCAGCCCCCCACTGGGGCCCACTGAAGCTTTCTTT.

This chain uses TRBV5-1 with TRBJ2-7; 7 nucleotides match TRBD1. Germline CDR1 and CDR2: SGHRS and YFSETQ. With V trimmed by 4 bases and J by 2 bases, 3 bases remained unmatched. The CDR3 has 13 amino acids. In DNA form, the CDR3 reads TGCGCCAGCAGCCCGCAGGGGGCCTACGAGCAGTACTTC. This sequence encodes CASSPQGAYEQYF.

J is TRBJ2-7 and V is TRBV9; TRBD2 matches at 11 bases. Trimming at V came to 4 bases and at J to 3 bases, leaving 6 bases not matched to a gene. CDR3 length equals 15 residues. Germline lookup yields CDR1 SGDLS and CDR2 YYNGEE. CDR3 protein: CASSPGTSGYYEQYF. CDR3 sequence (DNA): TGTGCCAGCAGCCCCGGGACTAGCGGATACTACGAGCAGTACTTC.

The chain couples TRBV7-2 to TRBJ1-1, with D uncertain. V was cut by 2 bases and J by 0 bases, with 13 bases left in between. This CDR3 is 16 amino acids long. Germline V CDR1 and CDR2: SGHTA, FQGNSA. DNA of the CDR3: TGTGCCAGCAGCTTATCGATGACTACAGTGAACACTGAAGCTTTCTTT. The encoded protein is CASSLSMTTVNTEAFF.

The chain employs TRBV6-2 or TRBV6-3 and TRBJ2-7; possibly TRBD2 for D (6 bases). The ends were cut back, 0 bases at V and 6 bases at J, with 9 bases in the middle. Germline CDR1 and CDR2: MNHEY and SVGEGT. The CDR3 runs 13 residues. CDR3 nucleotide sequence: TGTGCCAGCAGTTACTCGGACTATTCCGAGCAGTACTTC. Translation gives CASSYSDYSEQYF.

The V and J genes are TRBV9 and TRBJ2-5; D may be TRBD2 (6 bases). Germline V lookup: CDR1 SGDLS, CDR2 YYNGEE. Trimming removed 4 bases from V and 5 bases from J, with 15 bases in between. This CDR3 is 14 amino acids long. The CDR3 DNA sequence: TGTGCCAGCAGCAAACCGGGAGCCGGGGAGACCCAGTACTTC. Its protein is CASSKPGAGETQYF.

The rearrangement uses TRBV10-3 and TRBJ1-5; tentative D call: TRBD1 (5 bases). The CDR3 extends over 15 amino acids. Per the germline V gene, CDR1 is ENHRY and CDR2 is SYGVKD. V lost 2 bases and J lost 1, with 9 bases in between. In DNA, the CDR3 is TGTGCCATCAGTGAGGCGGGGCAGAGCAATCAGCCCCAGCATTTT. This sequence encodes CAISEAGQSNQPQHF.

The gene calls are TRBV9 and TRBJ2-5; 12 bases line up with TRBD2. Losses at the gene ends were 0 bases for V and 4 bases for J; bases not matched to a gene: 4. Germline loops: CDR1 SGDLS, CDR2 YYNGEE. The CDR3 runs 16 residues. The CDR3 here is CASSVGSSGGAETQYF. Written as DNA, the CDR3 is TGTGCCAGCAGCGTAGGGTCTAGCGGGGGGGCAGAGACCCAGTACTTC.

This clone was detected only once. The V gene is TRBV5-8, the J gene TRBJ1-2; possible D gene TRBD1, 5 bases. This CDR3 has 16 residues. The germline CDR1 and CDR2 sequences are SGHTS and YDEGEE. V lost 5 bases and J 4 bases, leaving 21 bases between the germline ends. CDR3 region: CASSLLVVGGFYGYTF. The CDR3 nucleotides read TGTGCCAGCAGTTTGTTGGTGGTCGGGGGATTCTATGGCTACACCTTC. Filled out from reference TRBV5-8 and TRBJ1-2, the complete variable domain reads EAGVTQSPTHLIKTRGQQATLRCSPISGHTSVYWYQQALGLGLQFLLWYDEGEERNRGNFPPRFSGRQFPNYSSELNVNALELEDSALYLCASSLLVVGGFYGYTFGSGTRLTVV.

The sample holds a few counts of this clone. V gene TRBV2 combines with J gene TRBJ2-7, with 7 bases matching TRBD2. Germline V lookup: CDR1 SNHLY, CDR2 FYNNEI. The V and J ends lost 7 bases and 0 bases, in that order; junction bases with no gene match: 6. CDR3 length: 14 residues. Written as DNA, the CDR3 is TGTGCCAGCAACGAGCGGGGCCTCTCCTACGAGCAGTACTTC. This sequence encodes CASNERGLSYEQYF.

This chain joins TRBV7-8 and TRBJ1-2, with D maybe TRBD1 (6 bases). Trimming cost V 5 bases and J 4 bases, with 14 bases left between them. There are 14 residues in the CDR3. Germline-derived CDR1 and CDR2 are SGHVS and FQNEAQ. CDR3 sequence (DNA): TGTGCCAGCAGCCATGGGGGGGGCAGCTATGGCTACACCTTC. Encoded protein: CASSHGGGSYGYTF. The full variable domain, completed using reference TRBV7-8 and TRBJ1-2, is GAGVSQSPRYKVAKRGQDVALRCDPISGHVSLFWYQQALGQGPEFLTYFQNEAQLDKSGLPSDRFFAERPEGSVSTLKIQRTQQEDSAVYLCASSHGGGSYGYTFGSGTRLTVV.

This chain links TRBV7-6 with TRBJ2-2, with 9 bases matching TRBD1. V lost 6 bases and J lost 7; bases outside the gene matches: 9. Germline lookup yields CDR1 SGHVS and CDR2 FNYEAQ. There are 15 residues in the CDR3. CDR3 nucleotides: TGTGCCAGCAGTTTGGGACAGGGTCAGTTCGGGGAGCTGTTTTTT. Its protein is CASSLGQGQFGELFF.

This clone appeared once. The J gene is TRBJ2-1, the V gene TRBV15; 7 nucleotides agree with TRBD1. Germline CDR1 is LNHNV and CDR2 is YYDKDF (reference sequence). The CDR3 runs to 18 residues. V was clipped by 0 bases and J by 2 bases; unmatched bases: 10. DNA for the CDR3: TGTGCCACCAGCAGAGATAATTTAGGCCAGGGGGCCTACAATGAGCAGTTCTTC. As protein: CATSRDNLGQGAYNEQFF.

This chain links TRBV28 with TRBJ1-1; D remains unclear. The germline CDR1 and CDR2 sequences are MDHEN and SYDVKM. This CDR3 has 15 amino acids. Trimming pared 2 bases from V and 5 bases from J, leaving 15 bases between. CDR3: CASSLVRPTGTEAFF. The CDR3 nucleotides are TGTGCCAGCAGTTTAGTGAGGCCGACTGGTACTGAAGCTTTCTTT.

In this sample, this clone turned up once. CDR3 residues: CASSPLRQGSNSPLHF. DNA of the CDR3: TGTGCCAGCAGCCCGTTAAGACAGGGGTCTAATTCACCCCTCCACTTT. The chain has TRBV11-2 and TRBJ1-6, with 8 nucleotides matching TRBD1. V lost 5 bases to trimming and J lost 6 bases; unmatched junction nucleotides: 9. The length of the CDR3 is 16 residues. Per germline, CDR1 SGHAT and CDR2 FQNNGV.